This TCR beta chain was sequenced for a study of blood T cell repertoires in COVID-19. The overall study: The samples span acute and convalescent COVID-19 from the United States, Italy and Spain. T cells, B-cell-depleted T cells, or PBMCs supplied cDNA or gDNA.

Ages ranged from about 18 to 100 years, with residence in around 24 US areas. The CDR3 is 12 amino acids. V gave up 3 bases and J gave up 5 bases, with 8 bases separating them. Germline V lookup: CDR1 SGHNT, CDR2 YYREEE (reference sequence). Produced via immunoSEQ multiplex PCR; TCRdb's table is partial and in-frame only. The sample yields 360,000 or so clones, roughly 90% seen once. This TCR was recovered from a woman in her twenties or thirties who had recovered from COVID-19. Sequenced input: PBMCs or T cells enriched from blood (not recorded which). This chain joins TRBV5-4 and TRBJ2-5; D is unresolved. The DNA of the CDR3 is TGTGCCAGCAGCTCGAATCGGGAGACCCAGTACTTC. Translated, it gives CASSSNRETQYF. The full variable domain, its missing parts supplied by reference TRBV5-4 and TRBJ2-5, is ETGVTQSPTHLIKTRGQQVTLRCSSQSGHNTVSWYQQALGQGPQFIFQYYREEENGRGNFPPRFSGLQFPNYSSELNVNALELDDSALYLCASSSNRETQYFGPGTRLLVL.